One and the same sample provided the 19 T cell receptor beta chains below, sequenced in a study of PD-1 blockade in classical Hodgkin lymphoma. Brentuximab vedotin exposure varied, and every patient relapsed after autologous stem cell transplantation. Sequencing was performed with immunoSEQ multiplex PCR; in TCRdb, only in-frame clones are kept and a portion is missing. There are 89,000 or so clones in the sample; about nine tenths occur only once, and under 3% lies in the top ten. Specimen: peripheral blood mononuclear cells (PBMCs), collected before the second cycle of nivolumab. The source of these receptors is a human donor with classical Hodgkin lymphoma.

This CDR3 reads CASGGLQARTGGYTF. CDR3 nucleotide sequence: TGTGCCAGCGGAGGCCTTCAGGCTCGAACAGGAGGCTACACCTTC. The V and J genes are TRBV6-6 and TRBJ1-2, with D perhaps matching TRBD1 (5 bases). The CDR3 runs 15 residues. The V gene's germline CDR1 is MNHNY and CDR2 SVGAGI (reference sequence). V gave up 8 bases and J gave up 8 bases, with 24 bases separating them.

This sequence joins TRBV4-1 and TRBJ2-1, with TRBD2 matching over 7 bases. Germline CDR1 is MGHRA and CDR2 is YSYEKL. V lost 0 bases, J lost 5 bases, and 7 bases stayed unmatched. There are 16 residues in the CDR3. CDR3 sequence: CASSQDPRGSDNEQFF. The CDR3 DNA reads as TGCGCCAGCAGCCAAGATCCTCGCGGGAGTGACAATGAGCAGTTCTTC.

The CDR3 nucleotides read TGTGCCAGCAGTTCTCTCAGACTATCCACAGATACGCAGTATTTT. As protein: CASSSLRLSTDTQYF. The rearrangement joins TRBV28 to TRBJ2-3; the D gene is possibly TRBD2 (5 bases). Per the germline V gene, CDR1 is MDHEN and CDR2 is SYDVKM. The CDR3 totals 15 residues. The V end lost 4 bases, the J end lost 2 bases, and 13 bases lay between the germline ends.

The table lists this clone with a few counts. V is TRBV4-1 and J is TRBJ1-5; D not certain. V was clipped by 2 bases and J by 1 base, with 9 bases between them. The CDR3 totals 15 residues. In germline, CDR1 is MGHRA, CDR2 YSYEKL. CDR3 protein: CASSQSIGSNQPQHF. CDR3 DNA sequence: TGCGCCAGCAGCCAAAGTATAGGGAGCAATCAGCCCCAGCATTTT.

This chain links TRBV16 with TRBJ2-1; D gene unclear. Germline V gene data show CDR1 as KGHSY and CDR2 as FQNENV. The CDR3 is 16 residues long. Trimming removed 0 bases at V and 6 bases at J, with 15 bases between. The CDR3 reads CASSQSTVNPRNEQFF. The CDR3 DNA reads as TGTGCCAGCAGCCAATCCACAGTGAATCCCCGCAATGAGCAGTTCTTC.

CDR3 loop: CASSLAQGLAGGRDNEQFF. As DNA, the CDR3 is TGTGCCAGCAGCTTAGCGCAAGGACTAGCGGGAGGGCGGGACAATGAGCAGTTCTTC. The chain joins TRBV7-9 to TRBJ2-1; 15 nucleotides line up with TRBD2. With V trimmed by 0 bases and J by 5 bases, 8 bases remained unmatched. There are 19 residues in the CDR3. CDR1 SEHNR and CDR2 FQNEAQ come from the germline V gene (reference sequence).

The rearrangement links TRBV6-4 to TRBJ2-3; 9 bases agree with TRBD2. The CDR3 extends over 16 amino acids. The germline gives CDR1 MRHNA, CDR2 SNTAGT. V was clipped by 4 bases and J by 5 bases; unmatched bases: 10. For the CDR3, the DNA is TGTGCCAGCAGTGGTAGCGGGAGTGAAAGAGAAGATACGCAGTATTTT. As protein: CASSGSGSEREDTQYF.

This CDR3 reads CASSQGTRALGEQFF. The CDR3 region has the DNA TGTGCCAGCAGTCAGGGGACTAGGGCCCTGGGCGAGCAGTTCTTC. The chain has TRBV6-5 and TRBJ2-1, with 8 bases identical to TRBD2. CDR1 is MNHEY and CDR2 is SVGAGI in the germline V gene. V lost 5 bases and J lost 10; bases outside the gene matches: 13. The CDR3 is 15 amino acids.

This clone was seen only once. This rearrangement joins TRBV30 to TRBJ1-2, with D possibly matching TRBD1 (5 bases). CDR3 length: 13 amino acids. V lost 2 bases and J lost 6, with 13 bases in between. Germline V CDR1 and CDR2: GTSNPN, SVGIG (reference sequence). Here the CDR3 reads CAWSLGAGNGYTF. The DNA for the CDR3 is TGTGCCTGGAGTTTAGGGGCAGGGAATGGCTACACCTTC.

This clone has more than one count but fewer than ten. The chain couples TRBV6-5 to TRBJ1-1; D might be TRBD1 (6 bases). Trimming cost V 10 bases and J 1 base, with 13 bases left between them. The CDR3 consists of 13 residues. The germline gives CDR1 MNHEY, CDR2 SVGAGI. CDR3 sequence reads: CATVTGRNTEAFF. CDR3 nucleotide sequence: TGTGCCACCGTCACAGGGAGGAACACTGAAGCTTTCTTT.

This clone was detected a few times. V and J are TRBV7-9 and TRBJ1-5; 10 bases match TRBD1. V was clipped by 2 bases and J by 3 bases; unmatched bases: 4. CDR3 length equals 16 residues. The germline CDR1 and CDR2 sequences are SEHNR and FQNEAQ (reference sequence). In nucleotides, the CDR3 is TGTGCCAGCAGCTTATGGGACAGGGGATACAATCAGCCCCAGCATTTT. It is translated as CASSLWDRGYNQPQHF.

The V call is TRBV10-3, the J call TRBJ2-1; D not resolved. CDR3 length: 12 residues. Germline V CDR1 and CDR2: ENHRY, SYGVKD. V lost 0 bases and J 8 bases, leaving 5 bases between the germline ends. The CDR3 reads CAISESRDEQFF. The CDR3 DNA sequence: TGTGCCATCAGTGAGTCAAGGGATGAGCAGTTCTTC.

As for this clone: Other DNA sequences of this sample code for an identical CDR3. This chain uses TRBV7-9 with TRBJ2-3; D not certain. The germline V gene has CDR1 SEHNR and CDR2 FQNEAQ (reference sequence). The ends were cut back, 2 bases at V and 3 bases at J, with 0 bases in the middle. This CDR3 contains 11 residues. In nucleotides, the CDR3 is TGTGCCAGCAGCTTAACAGATACGCAGTATTTT. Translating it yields CASSLTDTQYF.

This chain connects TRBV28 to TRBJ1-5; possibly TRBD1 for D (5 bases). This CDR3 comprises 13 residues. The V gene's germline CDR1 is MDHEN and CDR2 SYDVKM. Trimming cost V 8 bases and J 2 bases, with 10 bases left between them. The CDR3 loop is CASSGRGNQPQHF. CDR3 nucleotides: TGTGCCAGCTCCGGCAGGGGCAATCAGCCCCAGCATTTT.

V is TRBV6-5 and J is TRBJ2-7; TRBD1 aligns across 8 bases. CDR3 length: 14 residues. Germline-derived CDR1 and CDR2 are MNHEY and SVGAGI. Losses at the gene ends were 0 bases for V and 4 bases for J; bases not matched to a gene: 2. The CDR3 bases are TGTGCCAGCAGTTACTCCGGGACAGGTTACGAGCAGTACTTC. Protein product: CASSYSGTGYEQYF.

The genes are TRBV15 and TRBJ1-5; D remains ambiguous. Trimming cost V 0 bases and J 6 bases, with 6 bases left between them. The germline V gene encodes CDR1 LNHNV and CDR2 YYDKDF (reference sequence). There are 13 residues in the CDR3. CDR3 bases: TGTGCCACCAGCAGAGATCGGGGTCAGCCCCAGCATTTT. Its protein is CATSRDRGQPQHF.

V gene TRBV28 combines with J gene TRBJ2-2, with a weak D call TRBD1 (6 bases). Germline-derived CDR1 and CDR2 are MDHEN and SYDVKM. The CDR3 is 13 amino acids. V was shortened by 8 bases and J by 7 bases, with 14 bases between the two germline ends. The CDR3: CASGTPVIGELFF. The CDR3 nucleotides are TGTGCCAGCGGGACACCCGTGATCGGGGAGCTGTTTTTT. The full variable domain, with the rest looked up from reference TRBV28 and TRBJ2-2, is DVKVTQSSRYLVKRTGEKVFLECVQDMDHENMFWYRQDPGLGLRLIYFSYDVKMKEKGDIPEGYSVSREKKERFSLILESASTNQTSMYLCASGTPVIGELFFGEGSRLTVL.

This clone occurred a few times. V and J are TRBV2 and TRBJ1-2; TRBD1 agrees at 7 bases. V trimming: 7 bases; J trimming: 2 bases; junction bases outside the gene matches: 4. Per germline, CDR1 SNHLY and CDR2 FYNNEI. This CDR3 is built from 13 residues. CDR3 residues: CASKPTGNYGYTF. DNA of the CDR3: TGTGCCAGCAAACCGACAGGGAACTATGGCTACACCTTC.

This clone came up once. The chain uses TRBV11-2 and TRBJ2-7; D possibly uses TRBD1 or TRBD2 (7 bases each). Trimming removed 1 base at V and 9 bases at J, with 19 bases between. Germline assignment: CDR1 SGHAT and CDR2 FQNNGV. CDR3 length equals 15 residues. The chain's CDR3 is CASSLGGGDRAGQYF. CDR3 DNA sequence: TGTGCCAGCAGCTTAGGGGGGGGCGACAGGGCCGGGCAGTACTTC.